The clone carrying this T cell receptor beta chain was counted ten times or more. Its specificity is not known. TCR beta CDR3 regions were amplified from RNA transcripts. Initially, a first-round RT-PCR of the TCR CDR3 employed the HTBI primer set. TCRdb recomputed calls from the multiplex PCR reads with MiXCR, one row per CDR3 protein. The table shows 240,000 or so distinct CDR3 sequences, with roughly 17% occurring only once. The data derive from a study of T cells in Graves' hyperthyroidism and ophthalmopathy. Broader study findings: Ophthalmopathy and stable hyperthyroidism were told apart by a 13 V-J model. Blood also contained most expanded thyroid clonotypes above 0.001.

The CDR3 spans 14 residues. Germline-derived CDR1 and CDR2 are ENHRY and SYGVKD. Trimming pared 3 bases from V and 7 bases from J, leaving 13 bases between. PBMCs were obtained from 10 ml fresh peripheral blood. The clonotype was recovered from a woman under 30 with Graves' ophthalmopathy. The rearrangement joins TRBV10-3 to TRBJ2-1; D is uncertain. Specimen: blood. CDR3 nucleotide sequence: TGTGCCATCAGTGACAGAACTCCTGGGAATGAGCAGTTCTTC. Translated, it gives CAISDRTPGNEQFF.